Below are 21 T cell receptor beta chains sequenced from a single sample in a study of regulatory T cells in long-lasting Graves disease. Time point indicated: newly diagnosed GD, antithyroid drugs for less than 3 months. PBMCs provided the RNA from which the TCR library was made. Libraries of TCR beta came from iRepertoire HTBI primers plus Arm-PCR of CDR3 regions. TCRdb itself ran the multiplex PCR reads through MiXCR, one entry per CDR3 protein. The sample includes 300,000 to 400,000 distinct CDR3 sequences, roughly 16% of them seen just once. Sequences were derived from peripheral blood mononuclear cells (PBMCs), sampled at new diagnosis, from a patient treated with antithyroid drugs. All receptors derive from a female donor with Graves disease.

The chain is built from TRBV4-2 and TRBJ2-7, with a tentative D call TRBD1 (6 bases). The CDR3 sequence is 15 residues long. V gave up 0 bases and J gave up 2 bases, with 11 bases separating them. Germline CDR1 LGHNA, CDR2 YNFKEQ. In DNA, the CDR3 is TGTGCCAGCAGCCAAGATTCGGCAGGGGCCTACGAGCAGTACTTC. It yields the protein CASSQDSAGAYEQYF.

This clonotype showed up many times. The rearrangement uses TRBV12-3 or TRBV12-4 and TRBJ1-2; no firm D call. The CDR3 has 14 amino acids. Trimming removed 3 bases at V and 2 bases at J, with 10 bases between. The CDR3, as DNA: TGTGCCAGCAGTTTTGGAAGGGAGAACTATGGCTACACCTTC. Encoded protein: CASSFGRENYGYTF.

The sample holds a few counts of this clonotype. J is TRBJ2-3 and V is TRBV19, with D perhaps being TRBD1 or TRBD2 (5 bases each). V was pared by 5 bases and J by 2 bases, with 14 bases between. The CDR3 has 15 residues. The germline V gene encodes CDR1 LNHDA and CDR2 SQIVND (reference sequence). CDR3 sequence (DNA): TGTGCCAGTAGTCCAGGGAGCGCGATCACAGATACGCAGTATTTT. Amino acids: CASSPGSAITDTQYF. Full variable domain (missing parts from reference TRBV19 and TRBJ2-3): DGGITQSPKYLFRKEGQNVTLSCEQNLNHDAMYWYRQDPGQGLRLIYYSQIVNDFQKGDIAEGYSVSREKKESFPLTVTSAQKNPTAFYLCASSPGSAITDTQYFGPGTRLTVL.

Comment on this clonotype: This sequence may be a read error, since a much larger clone differs from it by one base. The chain couples TRBV27 to TRBJ1-1; D gene unclear. The germline V gene encodes CDR1 MNHEY and CDR2 SMNVEV (reference sequence). The CDR3 loop spans 11 amino acids. V was trimmed by 3 bases and J by 9 bases, leaving 8 bases between them. The CDR3 DNA reads TGTGCCAGCAGTTTTTCCGGGAAAGCTTTCTTT. Amino acid sequence: CASSFSGKAFF.

This chain uses TRBV10-3 with TRBJ1-1; D gene ambiguous. The CDR3 has 13 amino acids. Germline CDR1 is ENHRY and CDR2 is SYGVKD. The ends were cut back, 6 bases at V and 7 bases at J, with 15 bases in the middle. CDR3 sequence reads: CAIRPDTHFEAFF. For the CDR3, the DNA is TGTGCCATCAGACCAGACACGCACTTTGAAGCTTTCTTT.

The chain carries TRBV5-6 and TRBJ2-7; D ambiguous. The CDR3 consists of 12 residues. Germline V CDR1 and CDR2: SGHDT, YYEEEE. V was clipped by 10 bases and J by 3 bases, with 14 bases between them. CDR3: CASHGLGYEQYF. CDR3 bases: TGTGCCTCCCACGGGCTCGGCTACGAGCAGTACTTC.

A remark on this clonotype: A much more abundant neighbour one base away suggests this may be a read error. V and J are TRBV6-1 and TRBJ2-2; D is perhaps TRBD2 (5 bases). The CDR3 sequence is 14 residues long. CDR1 is MNHNS, CDR2 SASEGT, per germline. CDR3 amino acids: CASSEAGDTGEPFF. CDR3 DNA sequence: TGTGCCAGCAGTGAAGCGGGAGACACCGGGGAGCCGTTTTTT.

This clonotype was detected ten times or more. The DNA for the CDR3 is TGTGCCAGCAGCCTAGGACAGGCCTTCCAAGAGACCCAGTACTTC. Protein: CASSLGQAFQETQYF. The genes are TRBV7-9 and TRBJ2-5; 7 bases line up with TRBD1. The V segment lost 5 bases and the J segment 1 base; nucleotides outside the gene matches: 7. The CDR3 loop spans 15 amino acids. In germline, CDR1 is SEHNR, CDR2 FQNEAQ (reference sequence).

The rearrangement joins TRBV7-2 to TRBJ2-1; 8 nucleotides line up with TRBD2. The J call is in doubt because the DNA end fits TRBJ2-7 better. CDR1 is SGHTA, CDR2 FQGNSA, per germline. This CDR3 has 14 amino acids. CDR3 sequence reads: CASSPLAGNREQYF. The DNA of the CDR3 is TGTGCCAGCAGCCCCTTAGCGGGAAATCGCGAGCAGTACTTC.

This clonotype appeared many times. This sequence joins TRBV4-2 and TRBJ2-2; the match to TRBD2 covers 8 bases. Per the germline V gene, CDR1 is LGHNA and CDR2 is YNFKEQ. V lost 6 bases and J lost 7; bases outside the gene matches: 4. The CDR3 has 13 residues. CDR3 DNA sequence: TGTGCCAGCAGGGGTAGCGGGGACGGGGAGCTGTTTTTT. It translates to CASRGSGDGELFF.

This clonotype was seen repeatedly, ten times or more. The chain carries TRBV11-2 and TRBJ2-1, with 7 bases lining up with TRBD2. CDR1 is SGHAT and CDR2 is FQNNGV in the germline V gene. CDR3 length equals 16 residues. V gave up 5 bases and J gave up 3 bases; unmatched junction bases: 10. CDR3 loop: CASSGRGLAGYNEQFF. DNA for the CDR3: TGTGCCAGCAGCGGCCGTGGATTAGCGGGCTACAATGAGCAGTTCTTC. The full variable domain, completed using reference TRBV11-2 and TRBJ2-1, is EAGVAQSPRYKIIEKRQSVAFWCNPISGHATLYWYQQILGQGPKLLIQFQNNGVVDDSQLPKDRFSAERLKGVDSTLKIQPAKLEDSAVYLCASSGRGLAGYNEQFFGPGTRLTVL.

This clonotype counts as medium-sized. The rearrangement uses TRBV2 and TRBJ1-1; TRBD1 is a possible D gene (6 bases). The CDR3 loop spans 14 amino acids. Germline V gene data show CDR1 as SNHLY and CDR2 as FYNNEI. Deletions cut 6 bases from V and 9 bases from J, with 20 bases between. Here the CDR3 reads CASRGGDTRTKAFF. In nucleotides, the CDR3 is TGTGCCAGCAGGGGGGGGGACACCCGAACGAAAGCTTTCTTT.

With respect to this clonotype: At one end the junction does not follow the germline gene, possibly because of a read error. The chain has TRBV27 and TRBJ2-3, with 10 bases lining up with TRBD1. Germline V gene lookup returns CDR1 MNHEY and CDR2 SMNVEV (reference sequence). The length of the CDR3 is 15 residues. CDR3 sequence reads: CASSPPGQGQDTQYF. The CDR3 DNA is TGTGCCAGCAGTCCGCCGGGACAGGGGCAAGATACACAGTATTTT.

This clonotype was observed many times. The CDR3 loop reads CSARGVGQGGGNTIYF. DNA of the CDR3: TGCAGTGCTAGAGGAGTTGGACAGGGGGGCGGAAACACCATATATTTT. The genes are TRBV20-1 and TRBJ1-3; 10 bases agree with TRBD1. Trimming cost V 1 base and J 4 bases; bases outside gene matches: 7. Germline-derived CDR1 and CDR2 are DFQATT and SNEGSKA (reference sequence). This CDR3 region has 16 residues.

This clonotype was seen only a few times. The V call is TRBV7-2, the J call TRBJ2-1; D is uncertain. The CDR3 is 15 residues long. V was cut by 2 bases and J by 0 bases, with 8 bases left in between. CDR1 and CDR2 from the germline V gene are SGHTA and FQGNSA. CDR3 amino acids: CASSLLPSSYNEQFF. CDR3 DNA: TGTGCCAGCAGCTTACTTCCAAGCTCCTACAATGAGCAGTTCTTC.

This clonotype has at least ten counts. The rearrangement uses TRBV6-1 and TRBJ2-1, with 12 bases identical to TRBD2. Germline V gene sequence: CDR1 MNHNS, CDR2 SASEGT. J was trimmed by 4 bases and V by 2 bases; bases with no gene match: 12. This CDR3 spans 19 amino acids. The CDR3 nucleotides read TGTGCCAGCAGTGAACGGACTAGCGGGATGGAGAAGTGGTACAATGAGCAGTTCTTC. Amino acids: CASSERTSGMEKWYNEQFF.

This clonotype was seen ten or more times. J is TRBJ2-5 and V is TRBV20-1; the D is unclear. The CDR3 totals 10 residues. Per germline, CDR1 DFQATT and CDR2 SNEGSKA (reference sequence). V was pared by 3 bases and J by 5 bases, with 4 bases between. CDR3 in DNA: TGCAGTGCTAGCGATGAGACCCAGTACTTC. Translation gives CSASDETQYF.

The chain carries TRBV27 and TRBJ2-7; 10 nucleotides line up with TRBD1. The CDR3 contains 16 residues. Per germline, CDR1 MNHEY and CDR2 SMNVEV (reference sequence). V gave up 5 bases and J gave up 4 bases; unmatched junction bases: 11. The CDR3 nucleotides are TGTGCCAGCAGTCTTCGACCGGGACAGGGGATATACGAGCAGTACTTC. Protein sequence: CASSLRPGQGIYEQYF.

This clonotype turned up a few times. V is TRBV2 and J is TRBJ2-5, with unresolved D. Germline V gene data show CDR1 as SNHLY and CDR2 as FYNNEI. The CDR3 is made up of 12 amino acids. The chain's CDR3 is CAKRGSQETQYF. CDR3 bases: TGTGCTAAGCGAGGCTCACAAGAGACCCAGTACTTC.

A few counts support this clonotype. V gene TRBV5-1 combines with J gene TRBJ1-4, with D possibly matching TRBD1 (6 bases). The V and J ends lost 4 bases and 5 bases respectively, with 15 bases between them. Germline CDR1 and CDR2: SGHRS and YFSETQ. The CDR3 is 15 residues long. The CDR3 DNA reads as TGCGCCAGCAGCAGCCGGGGACAAAGAAATGAAAAACTGTTTTTT. It is translated as CASSSRGQRNEKLFF.

This clonotype appeared many times. The chain employs TRBV11-2 and TRBJ2-5; D is perhaps TRBD2 (6 bases). With 5 bases removed from V and 5 bases from J, the gap between germline ends came to 24 bases. Germline V gene lookup returns CDR1 SGHAT and CDR2 FQNNGV. This CDR3 region has 17 residues. The CDR3 DNA reads as TGTGCCAGCAGCCCCCGAGGGCTCCGGAGGGTTGAGGAGACCCAGTACTTC. Amino acid sequence: CASSPRGLRRVEETQYF.